These T cell receptor beta chains were read from a single sample in a study of T cells after yellow fever vaccination. A single record per CDR3 protein comes from TCRdb applying MiXCR to the 5' RACE reads. Of some 300,000 distinct CDR3 sequences in the sample, less than 4.5% were seen once. The sample consisted of PBMCs, taken on the day of the yellow fever booster vaccination. The receptors derive from a man aged 18 to 29 who received the YFV17D yellow fever vaccine. The CDR3 runs from the conserved cysteine through the conserved F or W. Not all rows give a size; the values are once, few, many and, for expanded clones, a class.

V,J,size,CDR3
TRBV27,TRBJ2-5,NA,CASSLSYATQETQYF
TRBV4-1,TRBJ1-1,many,CASSQVIRRNTEAFF
TRBV20-1,TRBJ1-1,many,CSAREDGFTEAFF
TRBV18,TRBJ2-1,few,CASSPPLAIGYNEQFF
TRBV12-3/TRBV12-4,TRBJ1-4,many,CASSLQGQVAKKLFF
TRBV7-2,TRBJ2-3,many,CASNPRGGNTDTQYF
TRBV29-1,TRBJ1-3,NA,CSVVEAGDTIYF
TRBV4-1,TRBJ2-5,NA,CASSQARATAQETQYF
TRBV28,TRBJ2-4,NA,CASMRENIQYF
TRBV7-2,TRBJ1-5,many,CASSSAGRDSQPQHF
TRBV19,TRBJ1-1,few,CASRRLPQPMNTEAFF
TRBV28,TRBJ2-5,many,CASSADRGQETQYF
TRBV7-2,TRBJ2-3,many,CASSWGGGRRATQYF
TRBV9,TRBJ1-3,few,CASSGGLSAGNTIYF
TRBV4-3,TRBJ1-5,NA,CASSQDTRGPQHF
TRBV7-8,TRBJ1-1,NA,CASSLDGEVEAFF
TRBV27,TRBJ2-3,many,CASGLITDTQYF
TRBV5-6,TRBJ2-5,many,CASSWLGLAGGQETQYF
TRBV18,TRBJ2-7,many,CASSSGTAYEQYF
TRBV4-3,TRBJ2-3,NA,CASSQDGVGLDTQYF
TRBV5-1,TRBJ2-3,NA,CASSSPETSTDTQYF
TRBV24-1,TRBJ2-3,NA,CATSDGPGRTDTQYF
TRBV6-5,TRBJ2-3,NA,CATVGSRPGTDTQYF
TRBV18,TRBJ1-1,NA,CASSPRGTGDTEAFF